These 14 T cell receptor beta chains share one sample of origin, sequenced in a study of cytomegalovirus exposure and HLA in healthy donors. Profiling relied on immunoSEQ multiplex PCR, and the TCRdb table lists in-frame clones only, not all of them. The data contain under 200,000 clones, 96% of them singletons. The specimen sequenced was PBMCs. The origin of the receptors is a woman aged 18-35 years in good health and CMV-seronegative.

V gene TRBV29-1 combines with J gene TRBJ2-4, with TRBD2 matching over 10 bases. V lost 5 bases and J lost 4; bases outside the gene matches: 5. Germline V gene data show CDR1 as SQVTM and CDR2 as ANQGSEA. The CDR3 contains 14 residues. CDR3 sequence: CSVLERGGKNIQYF. DNA for the CDR3: TGCAGCGTTCTCGAGCGGGGGGGAAAAAACATTCAGTACTTC.

This rearrangement joins TRBV15 to TRBJ1-2, with TRBD1 as a possible D gene (5 bases). This CDR3 contains 16 residues. Trimming cost V 3 bases and J 0 bases, with 14 bases left between them. Germline V gives CDR1 LNHNV, CDR2 YYDKDF (reference sequence). For the CDR3, the DNA is TGTGCCACCAGCAGGACACCCGACAGTTCTAACTATGGCTACACCTTC. Translation gives CATSRTPDSSNYGYTF.

The chain is built from TRBV4-2 and TRBJ1-4, with unresolved D. Trimming left V 1 base short and J 8 bases short, with 11 bases between. CDR1 is LGHNA, CDR2 YNFKEQ, per germline. CDR3 length: 14 amino acids. CDR3 nucleotides: TGTGCCAGCAGCCAAGCACTGGGGAGGGAAAAACTGTTTTTT. This codes for CASSQALGREKLFF.

The chain uses TRBV19 and TRBJ2-5, with 7 positions matching TRBD1. Germline values: CDR1 LNHDA, CDR2 SQIVND (reference sequence). Trimming cost V 4 bases and J 6 bases; bases outside gene matches: 8. This CDR3 contains 14 residues. CDR3 bases: TGTGCCAGTAGTAGCCCCGACAGGGAAAAGACCCAGTACTTC. This sequence encodes CASSSPDREKTQYF.

The chain's CDR3 is CASSTGISGAYSGELFF. DNA of the CDR3: TGTGCCAGTAGTACAGGTATCAGCGGGGCCTATTCCGGGGAGCTGTTTTTT. The rearrangement uses TRBV19 and TRBJ2-2, with 7 nucleotides matching TRBD2. CDR3 length: 17 amino acids. With V trimmed by 4 bases and J by 6 bases, 14 bases remained unmatched. In germline, CDR1 is LNHDA, CDR2 SQIVND (reference sequence).

The V gene is TRBV6-1, the J gene TRBJ1-1, with a tentative D call TRBD1 (5 bases). Germline V gene lookup returns CDR1 MNHNS and CDR2 SASEGT. This CDR3 region has 13 residues. V dropped 7 bases and J dropped 2 bases, with 11 bases sitting between them. DNA for the CDR3: TGTGCCAGCACAGCACAGGTTAACACTGAAGCTTTCTTT. This translates into CASTAQVNTEAFF.

The chain links TRBV29-1 to TRBJ1-3; 8 positions match TRBD1. Per the germline V gene, CDR1 is SQVTM and CDR2 is ANQGSEA. This CDR3 has 14 residues. Losses at the gene ends were 2 bases for V and 4 bases for J; bases not matched to a gene: 4. The CDR3 region is CSVEPQGAGNTIYF. Written as DNA, the CDR3 is TGCAGCGTTGAACCCCAGGGGGCAGGAAACACCATATATTTT.

V gene TRBV27 combines with J gene TRBJ2-1, with 11 bases that match TRBD1. The length of the CDR3 is 15 residues. In germline, CDR1 is MNHEY, CDR2 SMNVEV (reference sequence). Trimming took 3 bases from V and 9 from J; bases not matched to a gene: 7. This CDR3 is CASSFRDRGRGEQFF. CDR3 bases: TGTGCCAGCAGTTTCCGGGACAGGGGGAGGGGTGAGCAGTTCTTC.

The J gene is TRBJ1-4, the V gene TRBV4-1; D remains unclear. V lost 1 base and J 0 bases, leaving 9 bases between the germline ends. CDR1 and CDR2 (germline): MGHRA, YSYEKL. This CDR3 contains 16 residues. The CDR3 coding sequence is TGCGCCAGCAGCCAAGTTGCCAGATCAACTAATGAAAAACTGTTTTTT. Its translation is CASSQVARSTNEKLFF.

This chain uses TRBV15 with TRBJ1-1; D perhaps matches TRBD1 (5 bases). Per germline, CDR1 LNHNV and CDR2 YYDKDF (reference sequence). Trimming took 1 base from V and 1 from J, leaving 10 bases between them. The CDR3 spans 15 residues. The CDR3, as DNA: TGTGCCACCAGCAGAGTTCAGGGCTGGAACACTGAAGCTTTCTTT. The encoded protein is CATSRVQGWNTEAFF.

The chain recombines TRBV5-1 with TRBJ2-3, with a weak D call TRBD1 (5 bases). CDR1 is SGHRS and CDR2 is YFSETQ in the germline V gene. The CDR3 runs 16 residues. The V end lost 0 bases, the J end lost 2 bases, and 13 bases lay between the germline ends. The CDR3 nucleotides read TGCGCCAGCAGCTTGGCCGGCAGGGTGAACACAGATACGCAGTATTTT. Amino acid sequence: CASSLAGRVNTDTQYF.

This chain links TRBV7-9 with TRBJ1-6; maybe TRBD1 (6 bases). The CDR3 extends over 14 amino acids. The V gene's germline CDR1 is SEHNR and CDR2 FQNEAQ (reference sequence). V was shortened by 6 bases and J by 7 bases, with 13 bases between the two germline ends. The CDR3: CASREQGPNSPLHF. In DNA form, the CDR3 reads TGTGCCAGCAGGGAACAGGGTCCGAATTCACCCCTCCACTTT.

The rearrangement links TRBV4-2 to TRBJ2-7; D remains unclear. This CDR3 is built from 16 residues. Trimming removed 0 bases at V and 4 bases at J, with 16 bases between. The germline CDR1 and CDR2 sequences are LGHNA and YNFKEQ. In DNA, the CDR3 is TGTGCCAGCAGCCAAGAACCCGGATCACTCGGGTACGAGCAGTACTTC. Its translation: CASSQEPGSLGYEQYF.

This clone was seen just once. The rearrangement links TRBV7-8 to TRBJ1-5; no reliable D call. Trimming pared 2 bases from V and 1 base from J, leaving 12 bases between. Per the germline V gene, CDR1 is SGHVS and CDR2 is FQNEAQ. CDR3 size: 16 residues. CDR3: CASSLNPGISNQPQHF. The CDR3 nucleotides are TGTGCCAGCAGCTTAAATCCGGGTATCAGCAATCAGCCCCAGCATTTT.